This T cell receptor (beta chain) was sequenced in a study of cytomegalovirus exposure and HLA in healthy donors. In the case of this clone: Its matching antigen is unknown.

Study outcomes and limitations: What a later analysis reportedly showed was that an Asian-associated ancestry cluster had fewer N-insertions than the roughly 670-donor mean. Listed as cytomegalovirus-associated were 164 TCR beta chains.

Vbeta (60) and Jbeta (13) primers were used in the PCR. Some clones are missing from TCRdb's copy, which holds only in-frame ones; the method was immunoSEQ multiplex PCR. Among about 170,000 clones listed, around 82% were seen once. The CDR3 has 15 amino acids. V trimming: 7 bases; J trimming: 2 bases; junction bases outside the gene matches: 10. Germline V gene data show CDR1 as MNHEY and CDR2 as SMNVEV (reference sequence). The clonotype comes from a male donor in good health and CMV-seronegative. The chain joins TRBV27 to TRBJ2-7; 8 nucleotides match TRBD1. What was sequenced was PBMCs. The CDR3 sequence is CASNRQGNIPYEQYF. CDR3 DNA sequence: TGTGCCAGCAACCGACAGGGGAACATCCCCTACGAGCAGTACTTC.